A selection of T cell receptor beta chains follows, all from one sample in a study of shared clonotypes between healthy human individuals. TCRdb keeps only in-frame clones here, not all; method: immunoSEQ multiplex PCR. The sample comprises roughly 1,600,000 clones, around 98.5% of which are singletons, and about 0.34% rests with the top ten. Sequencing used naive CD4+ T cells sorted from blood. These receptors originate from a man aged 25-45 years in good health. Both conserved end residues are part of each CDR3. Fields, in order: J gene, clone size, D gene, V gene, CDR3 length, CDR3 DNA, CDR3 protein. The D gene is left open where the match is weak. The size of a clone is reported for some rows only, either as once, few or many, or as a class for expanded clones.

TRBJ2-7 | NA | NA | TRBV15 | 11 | TGTGCCACCAGCAGAGATTCGAGATACCACTTC | CATSRDSRYHF
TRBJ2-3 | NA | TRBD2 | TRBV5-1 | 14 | TGCGCCAGCAGGCGGGAGGCTAGCACAGATACGCAGTATTTT | CASRREASTDTQYF
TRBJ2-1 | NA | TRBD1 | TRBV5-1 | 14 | TGCGCCAGCAGCATCCAGACAGGGGACAGTGAGCAGTTCTTC | CASSIQTGDSEQFF
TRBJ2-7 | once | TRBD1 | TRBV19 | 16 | TGTGCCAGTAGGAAGGGGGCAGGGGATCGGGCATACGAGCAGTACTTC | CASRKGAGDRAYEQYF
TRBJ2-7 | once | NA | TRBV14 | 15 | TGTGCCAGCAGCCAAGTCGGACGTAACTCCTACGAGCAGTACTTC | CASSQVGRNSYEQYF
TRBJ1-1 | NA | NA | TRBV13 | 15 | TGTGCCAGCAGCTTAAGGCGACAGAAAAACACTGAAGCTTTCTTT | CASSLRRQKNTEAFF
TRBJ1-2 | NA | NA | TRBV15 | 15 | TGTGCCACCCGAGAAAGAGATACAAGGAACTATGGCTACACCTTC | CATRERDTRNYGYTF
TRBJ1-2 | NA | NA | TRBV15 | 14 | TGTGCCACCAGCAGACCCAGGGATAACTATGGCTACACCTTC | CATSRPRDNYGYTF
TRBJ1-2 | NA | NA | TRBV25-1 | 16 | TGTGCCAGCAGTGCCTCCTACCGATCGGGACACTATGGCTACACCTTC | CASSASYRSGHYGYTF
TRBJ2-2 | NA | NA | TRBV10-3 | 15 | TGTGCCACTCGTGGGGCTCCATCGAACACCGGGGAGCTGTTTTTT | CATRGAPSNTGELFF
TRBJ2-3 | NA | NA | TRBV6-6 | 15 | TGTGCCAGCAGTCGCCAACAGGGTAGCACAGATACGCAGTATTTT | CASSRQQGSTDTQYF
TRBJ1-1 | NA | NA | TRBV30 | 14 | TGTGCCTGGAGTGGGCAGGTCGAGCTTTCTGAAGCTTTCTTT | CAWSGQVELSEAFF
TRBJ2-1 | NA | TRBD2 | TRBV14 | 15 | TGTGCCAGCAGCCCGACTAGCGGGAGCATTGGTGAGCAGTTCTTC | CASSPTSGSIGEQFF
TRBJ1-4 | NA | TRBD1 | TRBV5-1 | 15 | TGCGCCAGCAGCTCAGGGACAGGGGGCGCGGAAAAACTGTTTTTT | CASSSGTGGAEKLFF
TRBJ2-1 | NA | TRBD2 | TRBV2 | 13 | TGTGCCAGCCGGGACTACTCCTACAATGAGCAGTTCTTC | CASRDYSYNEQFF
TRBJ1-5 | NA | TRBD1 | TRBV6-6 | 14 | TGTGCCAGCAAATCGGGACAGATCAATCAGCCCCAGCATTTT | CASKSGQINQPQHF
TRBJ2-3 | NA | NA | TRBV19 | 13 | TGTGCCAGTAGTACTACAGGTACAGATACGCAGTATTTT | CASSTTGTDTQYF
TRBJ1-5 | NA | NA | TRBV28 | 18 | TGTGCCAGCAGTTTTGGTGGGAGGGAAGGGGACAGCAATCAGCCCCAGCATTTT | CASSFGGREGDSNQPQHF
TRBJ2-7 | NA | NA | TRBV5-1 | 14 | TGCGCCAGCAGCCCCCGGACAGTCTCCTACGAGCAGTACTTC | CASSPRTVSYEQYF
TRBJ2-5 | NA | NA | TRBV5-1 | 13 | TGCGCCAGCAGCTCCGGGACCAAAGAGACCCAGTACTTC | CASSSGTKETQYF
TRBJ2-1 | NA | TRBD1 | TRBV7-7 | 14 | TGTGCCAGCAGCTCCCGGACAGGGGACAATGAGCAGTTCTTC | CASSSRTGDNEQFF
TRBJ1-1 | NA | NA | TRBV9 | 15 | TGTGCCAGCAGCATCGGGCCAGGGATGAACACTGAAGCTTTCTTT | CASSIGPGMNTEAFF
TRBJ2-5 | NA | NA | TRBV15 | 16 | TGTGCCACCAGCAGAGAAACGGGGGTACAGTTAGAGACCCAGTACTTC | CATSRETGVQLETQYF
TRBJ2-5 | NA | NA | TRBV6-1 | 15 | TGTGCCAGCAGCCTAGGAGGGGCCCAGAAAGAGACCCAGTACTTC | CASSLGGAQKETQYF
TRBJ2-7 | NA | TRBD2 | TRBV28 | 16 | TGTGCCAGCCTTGATACGGGACTAGCGGGAACCAACGAGCAGTACTTC | CASLDTGLAGTNEQYF
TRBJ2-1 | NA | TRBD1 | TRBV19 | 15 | TGTGCCAGTAGTATCCCCAGGGGGCTTGACAATGAGCAGTTCTTC | CASSIPRGLDNEQFF
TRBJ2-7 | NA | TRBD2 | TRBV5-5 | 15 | TGTGCCAGCAGCCCCGGGGCGGGAGGGGGTGAGGAGCAGTACTTC | CASSPGAGGGEEQYF
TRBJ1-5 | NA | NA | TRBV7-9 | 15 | TGTGCCAGCTCCTCAGGCCTCTATAGCAATCAGCCCCAGCATTTT | CASSSGLYSNQPQHF
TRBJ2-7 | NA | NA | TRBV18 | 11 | TGTGCCAGCTCACCATCCCTCGAGCAGTACTTC | CASSPSLEQYF
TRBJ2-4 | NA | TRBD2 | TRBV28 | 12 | TGTGCCACGGGGCTAGCGGGTAACATTCAGTACTTC | CATGLAGNIQYF
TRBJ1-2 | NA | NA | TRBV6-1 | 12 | TGTGCCAGCAGTGAAGGCCATTATGGCTACACCTTC | CASSEGHYGYTF
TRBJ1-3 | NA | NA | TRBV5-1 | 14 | TGCGCCAGCAGCTCCCTTGGCTCTGGAAACACCATATATTTT | CASSSLGSGNTIYF
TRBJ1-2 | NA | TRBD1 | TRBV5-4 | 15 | TGTGCCAGCAGCTTGCCCGGACAGGGGGCGGATGGCTACACCTTC | CASSLPGQGADGYTF
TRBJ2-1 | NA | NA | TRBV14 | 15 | TGTGCCAGCAGCCAAGTGGGAGGACCCTACAATGAGCAGTTCTTC | CASSQVGGPYNEQFF
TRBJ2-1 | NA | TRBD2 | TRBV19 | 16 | TGTGCCAGTAGTAGAGGACTAGCGGGAGGCCACAATGAGCAGTTCTTC | CASSRGLAGGHNEQFF